Presented here are 18 T cell receptor beta chains from one specimen sequenced in a study of shared clonotypes between healthy human individuals. Profiled with immunoSEQ multiplex PCR; TCRdb holds only in-frame clones, not every one. The sample includes around 2.5 million clones, 90% to 95% of them seen just once. The specimen was naive CD4+ T cells from PBMCs. Indicated subset: CD45RA+ positively selected. These receptor sequences come from a man younger than 35 in good health. Some clones in this sample may be carry-over from other donors' samples.

The V call is TRBV5-4, the J call TRBJ2-1, with TRBD2 matching 11 bases. The J segment lost 5 bases and the V segment lost 4 bases, leaving 11 bases of the junction unmatched. The CDR3 consists of 17 residues. CDR1 SGHNT and CDR2 YYREEE come from the germline V gene (reference sequence). This chain's CDR3 is CASSTASSGRQNNEQFF. The CDR3 coding sequence is TGTGCCAGCAGCACCGCTTCTAGCGGGAGGCAGAACAATGAGCAGTTCTTC.

The chain employs TRBV7-9 and TRBJ2-7, with 7 bases fitting TRBD1. This CDR3 has 14 amino acids. From germline, CDR1 is SEHNR and CDR2 FQNEAQ (reference sequence). The V segment lost 1 base and the J segment 7 bases; nucleotides outside the gene matches: 7. This CDR3 is CASSLGTGPGEQYF. CDR3 DNA sequence: TGTGCCAGCAGCTTAGGGACAGGCCCGGGGGAGCAGTACTTC.

CDR3 bases: TGTGCCAGCAGCTGGGGGCGAGGCACAGATACGCAGTATTTT. It translates to CASSWGRGTDTQYF. The rearrangement links TRBV7-9 to TRBJ2-3; D may be TRBD1 (6 bases). CDR3 length: 14 residues. V was shortened by 4 bases and J by 1 base, with 9 bases between the two germline ends. The germline V gene has CDR1 SEHNR and CDR2 FQNEAQ (reference sequence).

V gene TRBV11-1 combines with J gene TRBJ2-1; tentatively, D is TRBD2 (7 bases). The CDR3 contains 12 residues. Trimming removed 6 bases from V and 8 bases from J, with 11 bases in between. Germline V lookup: CDR1 SGHAT, CDR2 FQDESV (reference sequence). CDR3 sequence (DNA): TGTGCCAGCAGACAAGGGGGGGATGAGCAGTTCTTC. It yields the protein CASRQGGDEQFF. The complete variable domain, with remaining parts taken from reference TRBV11-1 and TRBJ2-1, reads EAEVAQSPRYKITEKSQAVAFWCDPISGHATLYWYRQILGQGPELLVQFQDESVVDDSQLPKDRFSAERLKGVDSTLKIQPAELGDSAMYLCASRQGGDEQFFGPGTRLTVL.

The chain uses TRBV5-4 and TRBJ1-4; no clear D. Between the trimmed V and J ends, which lost 4 bases and 5 bases, there was a span of 12 bases. Germline lookup yields CDR1 SGHNT and CDR2 YYREEE (reference sequence). CDR3 length equals 14 residues. CDR3 nucleotides: TGTGCCAGCAGCCCTTGGTCAGAGAATGAAAAACTGTTTTTT. It codes for CASSPWSENEKLFF.

The V gene is TRBV6-1, the J gene TRBJ2-3; D may be TRBD2 (6 bases). The germline CDR1 and CDR2 sequences are MNHNS and SASEGT. The germline V and J ends were trimmed by 6 bases and 4 bases, with 14 bases remaining between them. CDR3 length equals 14 residues. The CDR3 reads CASSGMRGADTQYF. In DNA form, the CDR3 reads TGTGCCAGCAGCGGTATGCGGGGTGCAGATACGCAGTATTTT.

V gene TRBV18 combines with J gene TRBJ2-3, with TRBD2 matching 9 bases. Trimming cost V 3 bases and J 2 bases; bases outside gene matches: 9. This CDR3 is built from 17 residues. CDR1 KGHSH and CDR2 LQKENI come from the germline V gene. CDR3: CASSPQRLAELTDTQYF. DNA of the CDR3: TGTGCCAGCTCACCGCAACGACTAGCGGAACTCACAGATACGCAGTATTTT.

The V gene is TRBV10-3, the J gene TRBJ2-7; D ambiguous. Looked up from germline, CDR1 is ENHRY and CDR2 is SYGVKD. Trimming shortened V by 10 bases and J by 1 base, and 17 bases separated the two germline ends. The CDR3 covers 14 residues. The CDR3 region is CASSVSRKSYEQYF. CDR3 nucleotide sequence: TGTGCCAGCTCCGTCTCTAGAAAATCCTACGAGCAGTACTTC.

In DNA, the CDR3 is TGCGCCAGCAGCCGACCCGGGGCGGGGCGGAAAGAGACCCAGTACTTC. Translating gives CASSRPGAGRKETQYF. The gene calls are TRBV4-1 and TRBJ2-5; the D gene is possibly TRBD2 (6 bases). Trimming pared 4 bases from V and 3 bases from J, leaving 18 bases between. The CDR3 length is 16 residues. CDR1 is MGHRA, CDR2 YSYEKL, per germline.

The gene calls are TRBV27 and TRBJ1-2; 8 bases are shared with TRBD1. Trimming took 6 bases from V and 2 from J; bases not matched to a gene: 5. There are 14 residues in the CDR3. The germline gives CDR1 MNHEY, CDR2 SMNVEV (reference sequence). CDR3 DNA: TGTGCCAGCAGAAAAACAGGGGGGAACTATGGCTACACCTTC. It encodes CASRKTGGNYGYTF.

The chain has TRBV6-5 and TRBJ2-7, with 7 bases lining up with TRBD1. This CDR3 is built from 14 residues. V was clipped by 2 bases and J by 6 bases; unmatched bases: 7. CDR1 and CDR2 (germline): MNHEY, SVGAGI. The CDR3 nucleotides are TGTGCCAGCAGTTACCTGACAGGGCAGGGCGAGCAGTACTTC. It yields the protein CASSYLTGQGEQYF.

This clone was picked up one time. The chain joins TRBV6-6 to TRBJ1-2; D is possibly TRBD1 (5 bases). Germline loops: CDR1 MNHNY, CDR2 SVGAGI (reference sequence). V was cut by 0 bases and J by 2 bases, with 10 bases left in between. The CDR3 spans 15 residues. CDR3 nucleotides: TGTGCCAGCAGTTACTCCCAGGGACGGAACTATGGCTACACCTTC. The encoded protein is CASSYSQGRNYGYTF.

Note on this clone: Other nucleotide sequences from this sample produce the same CDR3. The chain joins TRBV30 to TRBJ1-2; no clear D. The CDR3 totals 11 residues. Germline lookup yields CDR1 GTSNPN and CDR2 SVGIG (reference sequence). The ends were cut back, 3 bases at V and 8 bases at J, with 10 bases in the middle. The DNA of the CDR3 is TGTGCCTGGAGCCCGTCCCGGGGCTACACCTTC. Protein product: CAWSPSRGYTF.

This clone was seen only once. The chain has TRBV28 and TRBJ2-7, with 7 bases that match TRBD1. The V and J ends lost 8 bases and 5 bases, in that order; junction bases with no gene match: 3. In germline, CDR1 is MDHEN, CDR2 SYDVKM. This CDR3 is 11 amino acids long. The CDR3 loop reads CASGTVHEQYF. The DNA of the CDR3 is TGTGCCAGCGGGACAGTCCACGAGCAGTACTTC.

The chain joins TRBV30 to TRBJ1-1; TRBD1 is a possible D gene (5 bases). V was shortened by 0 bases and J by 4 bases, with 12 bases between the two germline ends. Germline CDR1 is GTSNPN and CDR2 is SVGIG (reference sequence). The CDR3 consists of 14 residues. The CDR3 protein is CAWSVDPRGTEAFF. The CDR3 coding sequence is TGTGCCTGGAGTGTGGATCCTAGGGGCACTGAAGCTTTCTTT.

CDR3 bases: TGTGCCAGCACTAGATTGGGGGAGGCTGAGACCCAGTACTTC. Its protein is CASTRLGEAETQYF. This chain joins TRBV6-1 and TRBJ2-5; tentatively, D is TRBD2 (6 bases). Germline V CDR1 and CDR2: MNHNS, SASEGT. Trimming cost V 7 bases and J 5 bases, with 17 bases left between them. The CDR3 runs 14 residues.

The chain recombines TRBV5-1 with TRBJ1-5; D may be TRBD1 (5 bases). Germline V CDR1 and CDR2: SGHRS, YFSETQ. The CDR3 totals 14 residues. V was pared by 3 bases and J by 11 bases, with 18 bases between. The chain's CDR3 is CASSSGTFGSTQHF. CDR3 nucleotide sequence: TGCGCCAGCAGCTCCGGGACGTTCGGGAGCACCCAGCATTTT.

The V call is TRBV19, the J call TRBJ2-3; TRBD1 matches at 11 bases. The CDR3 length is 16 residues. In germline, CDR1 is LNHDA, CDR2 SQIVND (reference sequence). J lost 0 bases, V lost 9 bases, and 8 bases had no gene match. CDR3 loop: CASNPWTGGSTDTQYF. CDR3 DNA: TGTGCCAGCAATCCATGGACAGGGGGCAGCACAGATACGCAGTATTTT.